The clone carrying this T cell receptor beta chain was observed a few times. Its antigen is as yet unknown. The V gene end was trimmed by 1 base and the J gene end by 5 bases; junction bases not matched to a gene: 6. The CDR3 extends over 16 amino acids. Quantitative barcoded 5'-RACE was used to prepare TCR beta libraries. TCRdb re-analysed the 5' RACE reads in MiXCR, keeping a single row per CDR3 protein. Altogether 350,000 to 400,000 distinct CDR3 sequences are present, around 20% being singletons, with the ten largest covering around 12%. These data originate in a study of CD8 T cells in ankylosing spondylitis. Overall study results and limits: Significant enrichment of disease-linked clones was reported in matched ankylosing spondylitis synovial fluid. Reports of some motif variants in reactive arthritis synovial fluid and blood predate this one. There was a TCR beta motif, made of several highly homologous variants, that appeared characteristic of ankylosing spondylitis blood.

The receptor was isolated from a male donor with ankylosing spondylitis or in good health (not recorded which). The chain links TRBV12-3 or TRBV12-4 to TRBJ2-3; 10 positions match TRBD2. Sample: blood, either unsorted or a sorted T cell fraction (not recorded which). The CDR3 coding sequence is TGTGCCAGCAGTTTAGTCCTAGCGGGGGCCGAAGATACGCAGTATTTT. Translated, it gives CASSLVLAGAEDTQYF.